These 18 T cell receptor beta chains originate from one sample sequenced in a study of blood T cell repertoires in COVID-19. Sequenced by immunoSEQ multiplex PCR; TCRdb stores in-frame clones only, minus some. This repertoire shows about 53,000 clones, roughly 89% found once; its top ten account for roughly 5.3%. Sequenced input: peripheral blood. Receptors originate from a man between 60 and 70 years old with active COVID-19.

The V and J genes are TRBV3-1 (or the pseudogene TRBV3-2) and TRBJ1-2; 7 bases match TRBD1. V lost 6 bases, J lost 2 bases, and 0 bases stayed unmatched. The CDR3 length is 12 residues. Germline lookup yields CDR1 LGHDT and CDR2 YNNKEL (reference sequence). The CDR3 DNA is TGTGCCAGCAGACAGGGGAACTATGGCTACACCTTC. It encodes CASRQGNYGYTF.

The V gene is TRBV4-2, the J gene TRBJ1-4; D is perhaps TRBD1 (6 bases). Per germline, CDR1 LGHNA and CDR2 YNFKEQ. Trimming took off 0 bases at V and 8 bases at J, with 13 bases between the two ends. This CDR3 region has 15 residues. The DNA of the CDR3 is TGTGCCAGCAGCCAAGATCTCAGGGGTTCCGAAAAACTGTTTTTT. It encodes CASSQDLRGSEKLFF.

This clone was picked up one time. The chain has TRBV2 and TRBJ1-2; 10 bases align to TRBD1. J lost 5 bases, V lost 4 bases, and 4 bases had no gene match. Germline CDR1 reads SNHLY; CDR2 reads FYNNEI. The CDR3 is 14 residues long. CDR3 DNA sequence: TGTGCCAGCAGTGGGGGGACAGGGGATTATGGCTACACCTTC. Encoded protein: CASSGGTGDYGYTF.

The chain couples TRBV7-3 to TRBJ2-6, with 14 bases identical to TRBD2. V lost 5 bases to trimming and J lost 0 bases; unmatched junction nucleotides: 3. The CDR3 contains 18 residues. Germline CDR1 is SGHTA and CDR2 is FQGTGA. In DNA, the CDR3 is TGTGCCAGCAGCCCGACTAGCGGGAGGGCCTCTGGGGCCAACGTCCTGACTTTC. Its translation: CASSPTSGRASGANVLTF.

The chain has TRBV4-3 and TRBJ2-1; D might be TRBD2 (6 bases). The length of the CDR3 is 15 residues. V was shortened by 1 base and J by 7 bases, with 14 bases between the two germline ends. The germline CDR1 and CDR2 sequences are LGHNA and YSLEER. The CDR3 region is CASSQAGDGGNEQFF. CDR3 in DNA: TGCGCCAGCAGCCAAGCGGGAGACGGAGGGAATGAGCAGTTCTTC.

The chain employs TRBV9 and TRBJ2-1; 10 bases are shared with TRBD2. V lost 6 bases and J lost 9; bases outside the gene matches: 6. The CDR3 has 13 residues. CDR1 is SGDLS, CDR2 YYNGEE, per germline. CDR3 DNA: TGTGCCAGCACTCCCCGACTAGCGGGTGAGCAGTTCTTC. This gives the protein CASTPRLAGEQFF.

The genes are TRBV4-3 and TRBJ2-2, with D possibly TRBD2 on 6 matching bases. Germline V lookup: CDR1 LGHNA, CDR2 YSLEER. V was trimmed by 0 bases and J by 4 bases, leaving 15 bases between them. The CDR3 covers 17 residues. For the CDR3, the DNA is TGCGCCAGCAGCCAAGATGGCTTCGGGCGGGGCACCGGGGAGCTGTTTTTT. It specifies CASSQDGFGRGTGELFF.

This clone has more than one count but fewer than ten. V gene TRBV7-9 combines with J gene TRBJ1-4; a weak D match, TRBD1 (6 bases). Germline lookup yields CDR1 SEHNR and CDR2 FQNEAQ (reference sequence). The V end was cut by 1 base, the J end by 7 bases, with 13 bases between. The CDR3 contains 15 residues. CDR3 residues: CASSLGGGASEKLFF. In DNA, the CDR3 is TGTGCCAGCAGCTTAGGTGGGGGCGCGAGTGAAAAACTGTTTTTT.

The chain has TRBV9 and TRBJ2-3; 12 bases are a match to TRBD2. Germline CDR1 is SGDLS and CDR2 is YYNGEE. V dropped 4 bases and J dropped 4; count of bases not matched to a gene: 7. This CDR3 is 16 amino acids long. In DNA, the CDR3 is TGTGCCAGCAGCCGTATGACTAGCGGGAGTGCAGATACGCAGTATTTT. It codes for CASSRMTSGSADTQYF.

J is TRBJ1-4 and V is TRBV28, with TRBD1 identical over 10 bases. With 5 bases clipped from V and 8 bases from J, the junction kept 11 bases outside the gene matches. This CDR3 spans 16 amino acids. Germline values: CDR1 MDHEN, CDR2 SYDVKM. DNA of the CDR3: TGTGCCAGCAGTCCCCGCCCGGGACAGGGGCCCGAAAAACTGTTTTTT. It specifies CASSPRPGQGPEKLFF.

This chain links TRBV20-1 with TRBJ1-4; D perhaps matches TRBD1 (6 bases). Looked up from germline, CDR1 is DFQATT and CDR2 is SNEGSKA (reference sequence). This CDR3 has 13 residues. The V gene lost 3 bases and the J gene lost 5 bases, with 10 bases spanning the gap. In nucleotides, the CDR3 is TGCAGTGCTAGTCAGGGGCCCAATGAAAAACTGTTTTTT. It is translated as CSASQGPNEKLFF.

The chain couples TRBV7-9 to TRBJ2-7; a weak D match, TRBD1 (5 bases). Trimming removed 5 bases at V and 0 bases at J, with 11 bases between. Looked up from germline, CDR1 is SEHNR and CDR2 is FQNEAQ (reference sequence). The CDR3 contains 14 residues. This CDR3 is CASSTQGSSYEQYF. The CDR3 DNA reads as TGTGCCAGCAGCACTCAGGGAAGCTCCTACGAGCAGTACTTC.

This sequence joins TRBV9 and TRBJ2-7; 9 bases are shared with TRBD2. The length of the CDR3 is 15 residues. V gave up 6 bases and J gave up 3 bases; unmatched junction bases: 10. Germline assignment: CDR1 SGDLS and CDR2 YYNGEE. CDR3 sequence: CASTPLAGIRYEQYF. CDR3 sequence (DNA): TGTGCCAGCACCCCCCTAGCGGGAATACGCTACGAGCAGTACTTC. The full variable domain, in which reference TRBV9 and TRBJ2-7 provide the parts outside the CDR3, is DSGVTQTPKHLITATGQRVTLRCSPRSGDLSVYWYQQSLDQGLQFLIQYYNGEERAKGNILERFSAQQFPDLHSELNLSSLELGDSALYFCASTPLAGIRYEQYFGPGTRLTVT.

The chain employs TRBV30 and TRBJ1-1; maybe TRBD1 (5 bases). The germline V gene has CDR1 GTSNPN and CDR2 SVGIG (reference sequence). V dropped 8 bases and J dropped 3 bases, with 10 bases sitting between them. This CDR3 has 11 residues. CDR3 nucleotide sequence: TGTGCCCTGGGGGGAGACACTGAAGCTTTCTTT. Translated, it gives CALGGDTEAFF. Using reference TRBV30 and TRBJ1-1 for the parts outside the CDR3, the full variable domain is SQTIHQWPATLVQPVGSPLSLECTVEGTSNPNLYWYRQAAGRGLQLLFYSVGIGQISSEVPQNLSASRPQDRQFILSSKKLLLSDSGFYLCALGGDTEAFFGQGTRLTVV.

The chain combines TRBV5-1 with TRBJ2-7, with TRBD2 as a possible D gene (6 bases). Between the trimmed V and J ends, which lost 5 bases and 3 bases, there was a span of 18 bases. This CDR3 is 15 amino acids long. Per germline, CDR1 SGHRS and CDR2 YFSETQ. CDR3 DNA sequence: TGCGCCAGCAGATTCAATTCGGGAGAAAACTACGAGCAGTACTTC. Encoded protein: CASRFNSGENYEQYF.

V and J are TRBV7-2 and TRBJ1-2, with TRBD1 identical over 12 bases. There are 17 residues in the CDR3. The V segment lost 4 bases and the J segment 6 bases; nucleotides outside the gene matches: 12. The germline V gene has CDR1 SGHTA and CDR2 FQGNSA. This CDR3 reads CASSSIIPGTGGDGYTF. The CDR3 DNA is TGTGCCAGCAGCTCAATAATACCCGGGACAGGGGGCGATGGCTACACCTTC.

The gene calls are TRBV4-3 and TRBJ2-1; TRBD2 aligns across 15 bases. The trim removed 4 bases at V and 8 bases at J, leaving 3 bases unmatched. The CDR3 has 15 amino acids. Germline CDR1 LGHNA, CDR2 YSLEER. CDR3 in amino acids: CASSPWTSGRDEQFF. Written as DNA, the CDR3 is TGCGCCAGCAGCCCCTGGACTAGCGGGAGGGATGAGCAGTTCTTC.

The chain couples TRBV5-1 to TRBJ1-2; 7 nucleotides align to TRBD1. Germline V CDR1 and CDR2: SGHRS, YFSETQ. The length of the CDR3 is 14 residues. V trimming: 4 bases; J trimming: 0 bases; junction bases outside the gene matches: 3. The CDR3 reads CASSVGTANYGYTF. The CDR3 DNA follows: TGCGCCAGCAGCGTCGGGACAGCTAACTATGGCTACACCTTC. The full variable domain, with the rest looked up from reference TRBV5-1 and TRBJ1-2, is KAGVTQTPRYLIKTRGQQVTLSCSPISGHRSVSWYQQTPGQGLQFLFEYFSETQRNKGNFPGRFSGRQFSNSRSEMNVSTLELGDSALYLCASSVGTANYGYTFGSGTRLTVV.